These 3 T cell receptor beta chains were sequenced from one sample in a study of memory CD4+ T cells and cytomegalovirus serostatus. Single viable CD3+CD4+CD8-CD45RO+ cells were sorted as the memory CD4+ T cells. This table comes from immunoSEQ multiplex PCR, and its TCRdb copy is limited to in-frame clones, with some not included. The table includes around 53,000 clones, about four fifths detected once. The specimen sequenced was memory CD4+ T cells from blood. These receptors were obtained from an adult in good health and CMV-seropositive.

The chain carries TRBV30 and TRBJ1-6; a possible D gene is TRBD1 (5 bases). The CDR3 length is 15 residues. Germline assignment: CDR1 GTSNPN and CDR2 SVGIG (reference sequence). The V and J ends lost 3 bases and 4 bases respectively, with 13 bases between them. The CDR3 sequence: CAWSSSGRYNSPLHF. The CDR3 DNA follows: TGTGCCTGGAGCTCCTCGGGACGGTATAATTCACCCCTCCACTTT.

The rearrangement links TRBV2 to TRBJ2-2, with TRBD2 matching 8 bases. In germline, CDR1 is SNHLY, CDR2 FYNNEI. This CDR3 is built from 15 residues. The ends lost 6 bases at V and 7 bases at J; junction bases unmatched: 10. The CDR3 sequence: CASRGPGRALGELFF. The CDR3 region has the DNA TGTGCCAGCAGGGGCCCCGGGAGGGCCCTCGGGGAGCTGTTTTTT.

The chain couples TRBV9 to TRBJ1-5, with a weak D call TRBD1 (5 bases). From germline, CDR1 is SGDLS and CDR2 YYNGEE. The CDR3 is made up of 12 amino acids. The ends were cut back, 4 bases at V and 10 bases at J, with 12 bases in the middle. CDR3 in amino acids: CASSQAGGPQHF. DNA for the CDR3: TGTGCCAGCAGCCAAGCCGGGGGACCCCAGCATTTT.